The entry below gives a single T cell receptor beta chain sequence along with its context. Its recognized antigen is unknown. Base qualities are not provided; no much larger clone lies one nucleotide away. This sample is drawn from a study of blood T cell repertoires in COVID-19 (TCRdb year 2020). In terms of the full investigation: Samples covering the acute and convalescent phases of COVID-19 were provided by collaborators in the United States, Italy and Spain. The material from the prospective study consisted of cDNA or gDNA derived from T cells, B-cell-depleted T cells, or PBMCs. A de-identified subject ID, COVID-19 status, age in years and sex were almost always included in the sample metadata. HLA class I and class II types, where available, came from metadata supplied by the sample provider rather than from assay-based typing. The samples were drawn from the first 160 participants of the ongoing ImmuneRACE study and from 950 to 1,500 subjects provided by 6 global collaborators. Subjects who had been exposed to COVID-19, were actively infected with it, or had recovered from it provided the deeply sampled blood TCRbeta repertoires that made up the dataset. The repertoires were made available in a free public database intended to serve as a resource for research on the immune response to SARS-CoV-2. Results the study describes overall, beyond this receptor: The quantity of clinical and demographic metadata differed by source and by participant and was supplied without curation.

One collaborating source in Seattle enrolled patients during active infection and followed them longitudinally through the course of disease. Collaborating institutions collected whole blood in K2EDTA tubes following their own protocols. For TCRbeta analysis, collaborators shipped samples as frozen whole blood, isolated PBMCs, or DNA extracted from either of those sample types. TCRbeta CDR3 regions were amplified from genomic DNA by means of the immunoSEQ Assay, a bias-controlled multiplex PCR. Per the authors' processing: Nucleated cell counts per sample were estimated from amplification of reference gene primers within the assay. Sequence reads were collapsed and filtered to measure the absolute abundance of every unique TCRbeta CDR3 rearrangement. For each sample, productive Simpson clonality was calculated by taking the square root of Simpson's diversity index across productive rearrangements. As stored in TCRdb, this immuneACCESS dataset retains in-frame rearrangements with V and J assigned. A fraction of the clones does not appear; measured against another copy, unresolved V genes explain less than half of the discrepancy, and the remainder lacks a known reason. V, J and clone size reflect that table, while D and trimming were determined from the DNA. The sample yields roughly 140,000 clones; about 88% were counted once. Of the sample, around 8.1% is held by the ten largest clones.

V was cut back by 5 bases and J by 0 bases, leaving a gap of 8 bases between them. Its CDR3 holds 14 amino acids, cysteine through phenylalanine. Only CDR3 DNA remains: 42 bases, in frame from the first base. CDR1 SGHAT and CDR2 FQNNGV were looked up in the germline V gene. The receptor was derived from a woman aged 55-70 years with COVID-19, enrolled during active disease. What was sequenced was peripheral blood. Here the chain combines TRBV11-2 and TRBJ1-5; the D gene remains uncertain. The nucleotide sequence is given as TGTGCCAGCAGCCCTGTAAATAGCAATCAGCCCCAGCATTTT. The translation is CASSPVNSNQPQHF.